This is a list of T cell receptor beta chains from one sample in a study of post-analysis software for immune sequencing data. A single record per CDR3 protein comes from TCRdb applying MiXCR to the PCR reads. The data contain more than 350,000 distinct CDR3 sequences, approximately 42% of them singletons. Sequencing used blood. All receptors derive from a girl aged 2 to 10 with multiple sclerosis. The CDR3 runs from the conserved cysteine through the conserved F or W. Each record gives: CDR3 protein, CDR3 DNA, clone size, J gene, D gene, V gene. The D gene is left open where the match is weak. The size field is filled for only some rows; it gives once, few, many or a size class.

CASSRVSYQETQYF	TGTGCCAGCAGTCGGGTTTCGTACCAAGAGACCCAGTACTTC	few	TRBJ2-5	-	TRBV2
CTSTRGPDNYEQYF	TGTACCAGCACAAGGGGACCGGACAACTACGAGCAGTACTTC	-	TRBJ2-7	-	TRBV18
CASSLSGSLNYGYTF	TGTGCCAGCAGTTTATCAGGCAGTCTGAACTATGGCTACACCTTC	few	TRBJ1-2	-	TRBV27
CASSLALGGFLAKNIQYF	TGTGCCAGCAGTTTGGCTCTCGGGGGGTTTTTAGCCAAAAACATTCAGTACTTC	-	TRBJ2-4	TRBD2	TRBV12-3/TRBV12-4
CASGDRVSSSGANVRTF	TGCGCCAGCGGGGACAGAGTTTCTAGCTCTGGGGCCAACGTCCGGACTTTC	-	TRBJ2-6	TRBD1	TRBV5-1
CASSRLAKETQYF	TGCGCCAGCAGCCGACTAGCAAAAGAGACCCAGTACTTC	few	TRBJ2-5	TRBD2	TRBV4-1
CSGRYNEQFF	TGCAGCGGTAGATACAATGAGCAGTTCTTC	few	TRBJ2-1	-	TRBV29-1
CTSSLGRAGTDTQYF	TGTACCAGCAGCTTAGGCAGGGCGGGCACAGATACGCAGTATTTT	once	TRBJ2-3	-	TRBV7-3
CSARAGREDYEQYF	TGCAGTGCTAGAGCGGGCAGGGAGGACTACGAGCAGTACTTC	once	TRBJ2-7	-	TRBV20-1
CASSSTEPSYEQYF	TGTGCCAGCAGTTCGACAGAGCCTTCCTACGAGCAGTACTTC	few	TRBJ2-7	-	TRBV12-3/TRBV12-4
CSARDTGTSGAWNEQFF	TGCAGTGCTAGAGATACAGGGACTAGCGGGGCCTGGAATGAGCAGTTCTTC	-	TRBJ2-1	TRBD2	TRBV20-1
CSAQLAGNEQYF	TGCAGTGCCCAACTAGCGGGTAACGAGCAGTACTTC	few	TRBJ2-7	TRBD2	TRBV20-1
CSARGLAGGVNIQYF	TGCAGTGCTAGAGGACTAGCGGGAGGAGTTAACATTCAGTACTTC	-	TRBJ2-4	TRBD2	TRBV20-1
CSVVGDSYTF	TGCAGCGTTGTTGGGGACAGCTACACCTTC	few	TRBJ1-2	-	TRBV29-1
CASSGGVGQYF	TGTGCCAGCAGCGGGGGGGTGGGGCAGTACTTC	-	TRBJ2-7	TRBD2	TRBV5-5
CASSEGTDYGYTF	TGTGCCAGCAGTGAAGGGACAGACTATGGCTACACCTTC	-	TRBJ1-2	-	TRBV2
CAWSPGGPGYTF	TGTGCCTGGAGCCCTGGGGGCCCCGGCTACACCTTC	-	TRBJ1-2	-	TRBV30
CSTRTGAYEQYF	TGCAGCACCCGGACAGGGGCCTACGAGCAGTACTTC	many	TRBJ2-7	TRBD1	TRBV29-1
CASSLGSEDQPQHF	TGTGCCAGCAGTCTGGGATCGGAGGATCAGCCCCAGCATTTT	once	TRBJ1-5	-	TRBV6-6
CASSLSGTYQETQYF	TGTGCCAGCAGTTTGTCCGGGACATATCAAGAGACCCAGTACTTC	-	TRBJ2-5	-	TRBV12-3/TRBV12-4
CASSQLHGDSLSGANVLTF	TGTGCCAGCAGCCAACTTCACGGGGACAGCCTCTCTGGGGCCAATGTCCTGACTTTC	once	TRBJ2-6	TRBD1	TRBV5-8
CASSSGQFDQPQHF	TGCGCCAGCAGCTCGGGACAGTTCGATCAGCCCCAGCATTTT	few	TRBJ1-5	TRBD1	TRBV5-1